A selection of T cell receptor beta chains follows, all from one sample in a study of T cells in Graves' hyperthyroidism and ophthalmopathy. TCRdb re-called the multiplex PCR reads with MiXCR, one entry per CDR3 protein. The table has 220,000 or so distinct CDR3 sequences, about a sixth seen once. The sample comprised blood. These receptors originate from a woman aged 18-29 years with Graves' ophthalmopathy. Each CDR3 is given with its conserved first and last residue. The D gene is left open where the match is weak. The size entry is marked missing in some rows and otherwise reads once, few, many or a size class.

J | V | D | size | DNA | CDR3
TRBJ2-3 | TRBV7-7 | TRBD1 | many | TGTGCTAGCAGCCCGTCCGGGACAGCCCACACAGATACGCAGTATTTT | CASSPSGTAHTDTQYF
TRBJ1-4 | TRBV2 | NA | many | TGTGCCAGCAGTGGTTTGGGGCCGACTAATGAAAAACTGTTTTTT | CASSGLGPTNEKLFF
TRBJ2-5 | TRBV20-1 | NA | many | TGCAGTTTCCGAATGACGGTCAACCAAGAGACCCAGTACTTC | CSFRMTVNQETQYF
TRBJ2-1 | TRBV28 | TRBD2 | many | TGTGCCACCCGGGGCGGGAGCCGAGAGCAGTTCTTC | CATRGGSREQFF
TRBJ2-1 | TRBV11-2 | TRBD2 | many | TGTGCCAGCAGCACTAGCGGGAGCCCCTCCTACAATGAGCAGTTCTTC | CASSTSGSPSYNEQFF
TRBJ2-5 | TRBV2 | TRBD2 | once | TGTGCCAGCAGTGGACAGGGACTAGCGGGGGCCGGGGAGACCCAGTACTTC | CASSGQGLAGAGETQYF
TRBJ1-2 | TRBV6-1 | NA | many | TGTGCCAGCAGTTCAGGGACTGCTAACTATGGCTACACCTTC | CASSSGTANYGYTF
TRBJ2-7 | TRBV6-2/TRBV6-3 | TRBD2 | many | TGTGCCAGCAGAGACACTAGCGGGGGGTTCTACGAGCAGTACTTC | CASRDTSGGFYEQYF
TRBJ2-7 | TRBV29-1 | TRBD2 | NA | TGCAGAATTGAACCGGCCCTAGCGGGACATGACTACGAGCAGTACTTC | CRIEPALAGHDYEQYF
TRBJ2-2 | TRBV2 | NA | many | TGTGCCAGCAGTGAACAGAACACCGGGGAGCTGTTTTTT | CASSEQNTGELFF
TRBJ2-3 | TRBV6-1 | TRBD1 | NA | TGTGCCAGCAGTCAGCGACAGGGCCCGTATACGCAGTATTTT | CASSQRQGPYTQYF
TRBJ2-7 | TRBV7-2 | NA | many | TGTGCCAGCAGCGTTACCTACGAGCAGTACTTC | CASSVTYEQYF
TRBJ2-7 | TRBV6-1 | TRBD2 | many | TGTGCCAGCAGTGATCGACTAGCGGAATACGAGCAGTACTTC | CASSDRLAEYEQYF
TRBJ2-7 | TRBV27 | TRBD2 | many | TGTGCCAGCAGTTTACGTTTTTGGGGAAGACTAGCGGGAGTCGGCTCCTACGAGCAGTACTTC | CASSLRFWGRLAGVGSYEQYF
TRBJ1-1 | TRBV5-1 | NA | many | TGCGCCATCATGTTGGGCACTGAAGCTTTCTTT | CAIMLGTEAFF
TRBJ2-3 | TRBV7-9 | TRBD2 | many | TGTGCCAGCAGCCTTAGGGGAGCGGGGGCCACAGATACGCAGTATTTT | CASSLRGAGATDTQYF
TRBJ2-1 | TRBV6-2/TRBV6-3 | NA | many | TGTGCCAGCGGTAACTCCTACAATGAGCAGTTCTTC | CASGNSYNEQFF
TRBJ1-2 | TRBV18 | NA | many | TGTGCCAGCTCACAAGGGACGGTGATTTCCGATGGCTACACCTTC | CASSQGTVISDGYTF
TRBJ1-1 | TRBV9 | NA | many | TGTGCCAGCAGCGGGGGGGGAGGTTACACTGAAGCTTTCTTT | CASSGGGGYTEAFF
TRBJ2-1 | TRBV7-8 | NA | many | TGTGCCAGCAGCTCCCGGGGGCCCACTTACAATGAGCAGTTCTTC | CASSSRGPTYNEQFF
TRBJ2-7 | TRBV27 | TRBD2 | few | TGTGCCAGCAGTCCGGGACTAGCGGGGCACGAGCAGTACTTC | CASSPGLAGHEQYF
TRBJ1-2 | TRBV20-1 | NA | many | TGCAGTGCTAGAGATAGGGTGTATGGCTACACCTTC | CSARDRVYGYTF
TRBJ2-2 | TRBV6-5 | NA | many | TGTGCCAGCAGTTACTTTACAGGGAACACCGGGGAGCTGTTTTTT | CASSYFTGNTGELFF
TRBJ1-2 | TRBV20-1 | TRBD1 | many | TGCAGTGAAGACCAACAGGGGTCTGGCTACACCTTC | CSEDQQGSGYTF
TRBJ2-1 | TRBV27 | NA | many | TGTGCCAGTTCAACCTCGGGGGAGCAGTTCTTC | CASSTSGEQFF
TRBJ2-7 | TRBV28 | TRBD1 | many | TGTGCCAGCAGGGACCGGGGACAGGCCTCCTACGAGCAGTACTTC | CASRDRGQASYEQYF
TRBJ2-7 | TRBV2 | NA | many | TGTGCCAGCAGTTCGGAGCCTATTTACGAGCAGTACTTC | CASSSEPIYEQYF
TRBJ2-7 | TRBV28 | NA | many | TGTGCCAGCACGGCCAGGGTCGCCGAGCAGTACTTC | CASTARVAEQYF
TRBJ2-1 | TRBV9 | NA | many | TGTGCCAGCAGCGTTCATTATATTGGAATGACCTACAATGAGCAGTTCTTC | CASSVHYIGMTYNEQFF
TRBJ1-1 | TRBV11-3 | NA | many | TGTGCCAGCAGGATGTCAGGCTTCGGGAACACTGAAGCTTTCTTT | CASRMSGFGNTEAFF
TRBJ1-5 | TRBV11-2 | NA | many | TGTGCCAGCAGCTTAGATTACAGAAATCAGCCCCAGCATTTT | CASSLDYRNQPQHF
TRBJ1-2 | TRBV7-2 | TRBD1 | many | TGTGCCAGCAGCCCCTTACAGGGGGGAGTGGGTGGCTACACCTTC | CASSPLQGGVGGYTF
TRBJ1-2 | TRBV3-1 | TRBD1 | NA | TGTGCCAGCAGCCAAGCAGGGGGAGTCAACTATGGCTACACCTTC | CASSQAGGVNYGYTF
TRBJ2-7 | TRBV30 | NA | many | TGTGCCTGGGGGGGGACCAGGTGGGGTTCCTACGAGCAGTACTTC | CAWGGTRWGSYEQYF
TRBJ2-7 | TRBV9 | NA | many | TGTGCCAGCAGCGCCCCCCGGGGAAACGAGCAGTACTTC | CASSAPRGNEQYF
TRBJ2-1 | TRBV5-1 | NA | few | TGCGCCAGCAGCTCTCAGAGGGTCATAAACTCCTACAATGAGCAGTTCTTC | CASSSQRVINSYNEQFF
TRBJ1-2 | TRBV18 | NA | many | TGTGCCAGCTCACCACAAGGGGACGATGGCTACACCTTC | CASSPQGDDGYTF
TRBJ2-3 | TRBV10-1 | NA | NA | TGCGCCACCCAACGGGCAGATACGCAGTATTTT | CATQRADTQYF
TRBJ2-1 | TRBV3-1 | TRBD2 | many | TGTGCCAGCAGCCACCTAGGACTAGCGGGAGCGTGGGGGAATGAGCAGTTCTTC | CASSHLGLAGAWGNEQFF
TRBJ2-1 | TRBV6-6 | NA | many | TGTGCCAGCAGTTACAAGGGCACTCATCACAATGAGCAGTTCTTC | CASSYKGTHHNEQFF
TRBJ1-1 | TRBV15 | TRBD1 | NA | TGTGCCACCGCCCGGGACAGGAGGAGGAACACTGAAGCTTTCTTT | CATARDRRRNTEAFF
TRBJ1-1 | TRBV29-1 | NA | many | TGCAGCGTTTCCGGGGACACTGAAGCTTTCTTT | CSVSGDTEAFF
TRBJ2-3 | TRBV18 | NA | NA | TGTGCCAGCTCACCACCGAATGACGGACCACGATTT | CASSPPNDGPRF
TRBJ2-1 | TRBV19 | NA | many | TGTGCCAGTCGTCTCGACAGATTGAACAATGAGCAGTTCTTC | CASRLDRLNNEQFF
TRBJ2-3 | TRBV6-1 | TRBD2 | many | TGTGCCAGCAGTGAAATAGCGGGGGGAAGCACAGATACGCAGTATTTT | CASSEIAGGSTDTQYF
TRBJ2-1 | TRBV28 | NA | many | TGTGCCAGCAGTTCGACAAATGAGCAGTTCTTC | CASSSTNEQFF
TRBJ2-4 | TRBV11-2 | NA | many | TGTGCCAGCAGCTTAGCCGGGGTACTAGCCAAAAACATTCAGTACTTC | CASSLAGVLAKNIQYF